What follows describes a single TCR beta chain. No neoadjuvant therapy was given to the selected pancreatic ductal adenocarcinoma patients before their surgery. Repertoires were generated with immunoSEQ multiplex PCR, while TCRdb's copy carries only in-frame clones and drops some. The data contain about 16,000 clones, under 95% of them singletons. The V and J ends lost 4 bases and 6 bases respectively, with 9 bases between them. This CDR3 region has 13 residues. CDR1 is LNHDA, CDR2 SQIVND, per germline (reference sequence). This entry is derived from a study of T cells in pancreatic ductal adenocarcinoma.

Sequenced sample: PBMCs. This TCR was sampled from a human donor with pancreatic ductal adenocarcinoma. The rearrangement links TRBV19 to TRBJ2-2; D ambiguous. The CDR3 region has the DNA TGTGCCAGTAGTAGCTCAAGACCCGGGGAGCTGTTTTTT. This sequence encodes CASSSSRPGELFF.